These 12 T cell receptor beta chains originate from one sample sequenced in a study of CD8+ T cells in alopecia areata. RNA was extracted and reverse transcribed into cDNA as the sequencing template. Method: immunoSEQ multiplex PCR; TCRdb's copy keeps in-frame clones and lacks some. The data show about 200,000 clones, approximately 52% seen once. The sample in question was CD4+ T cells sorted from blood, obtained at week 0. The receptors stem from a human donor with alopecia areata.

This clone was recorded at least ten times. The V gene is TRBV10-3, the J gene TRBJ1-1, with D perhaps matching TRBD1 (6 bases). The CDR3 sequence is 13 residues long. Looked up from germline, CDR1 is ENHRY and CDR2 is SYGVKD. The ends were cut back, 9 bases at V and 3 bases at J, with 14 bases in the middle. In DNA form, the CDR3 reads TGTGCCATTAAAACAGGGACCGACACTGAAGCTTTCTTT. It encodes CAIKTGTDTEAFF.

The sample holds one count of this clone. The chain recombines TRBV10-3 with TRBJ1-1; D is ambiguous. Trimming removed 9 bases at V and 6 bases at J, with 17 bases between. CDR3 size: 13 residues. CDR1 and CDR2 (germline): ENHRY, SYGVKD. CDR3 sequence reads: CAIRPILTAEAFF. The CDR3 region has the DNA TGTGCCATTCGCCCAATTTTAACCGCTGAAGCTTTCTTT.

This clone is a singleton in its sample. The V call is TRBV5-1, the J call TRBJ2-2; D not certain. Germline CDR1 SGHRS, CDR2 YFSETQ. With 4 bases removed from V and 0 bases from J, the gap between germline ends came to 10 bases. This CDR3 spans 15 amino acids. The CDR3 protein is CASSPSAANTGELFF. The CDR3 DNA sequence: TGCGCCAGCAGCCCGTCGGCGGCGAACACCGGGGAGCTGTTTTTT.

The rearrangement uses TRBV29-1 and TRBJ2-7; 7 nucleotides line up with TRBD1. The V gene's germline CDR1 is SQVTM and CDR2 ANQGSEA. This CDR3 region has 15 residues. V lost 0 bases to trimming and J lost 2 bases; unmatched junction nucleotides: 7. Here the CDR3 reads CSVEDEGDSPYEQYF. The DNA of the CDR3 is TGCAGCGTTGAAGACGAAGGGGACAGTCCCTACGAGCAGTACTTC.

Details on this clone: The junction does not match germline at one end; this may be a read error. This sequence joins TRBV29-1 and TRBJ1-1; possible D gene TRBD1, 5 bases. The germline gives CDR1 SQVTM, CDR2 ANQGSEA. This CDR3 is 13 amino acids long. This CDR3 is CSVDEGRPTEAFF. For the CDR3, the DNA is TGCAGCGTTGATGAGGGACGGCCCACTGAGGCTTTCTTT.

This clone was seen a few times. This chain uses TRBV7-8 with TRBJ1-2, with D unresolved. The V and J ends lost 1 base and 3 bases respectively, with 9 bases between them. The CDR3 is 14 amino acids. Germline V gives CDR1 SGHVS, CDR2 FQNEAQ. This CDR3 reads CASSLVGPDYGYTF. The CDR3 nucleotides are TGTGCCAGCAGCTTAGTAGGTCCCGACTATGGCTACACCTTC.

CDR3 sequence (DNA): TGCGCCAGCAGCTCGGACGCCGGGACAGGGATAAATGAGCAGTTCTTC. Translated: CASSSDAGTGINEQFF. The rearrangement uses TRBV5-1 and TRBJ2-1, with 9 bases that match TRBD1. V lost 3 bases to trimming and J lost 7 bases; unmatched junction nucleotides: 11. CDR1 is SGHRS and CDR2 is YFSETQ in the germline V gene. The CDR3 length is 16 residues.

This clone turned up a few times. The chain couples TRBV28 to TRBJ2-6; no definite D call. CDR3 length: 16 residues. Trimming pared 2 bases from V and 2 bases from J, leaving 10 bases between. CDR1 is MDHEN, CDR2 SYDVKM, per germline. The CDR3 loop reads CASSLRVGAGANVLTF. CDR3 DNA sequence: TGTGCCAGCAGTTTAAGGGTTGGTGCTGGGGCCAACGTCCTGACTTTC.

J is TRBJ2-1 and V is TRBV29-1; 8 nucleotides line up with TRBD2. CDR1 and CDR2 (germline): SQVTM, ANQGSEA. CDR3 length equals 16 residues. Trimming at V came to 0 bases and at J to 9 bases, leaving 13 bases not matched to a gene. Here the CDR3 reads CSVEDRTSRVTFEQFF. DNA for the CDR3: TGCAGCGTTGAAGATCGGACTAGCAGAGTAACATTTGAGCAGTTCTTC.

The gene calls are TRBV2 and TRBJ1-6; no firm D call. Per the germline V gene, CDR1 is SNHLY and CDR2 is FYNNEI. With 3 bases removed from V and 10 bases from J, the gap between germline ends came to 7 bases. The length of the CDR3 is 12 residues. The chain's CDR3 is CASSDNVSPLHF. DNA of the CDR3: TGTGCCAGCAGTGACAATGTCTCACCCCTCCACTTT.

This clone was seen once. J is TRBJ2-2 and V is TRBV6-5; D is unclear. Germline V gene data show CDR1 as MNHEY and CDR2 as SVGAGI. The CDR3 spans 13 residues. The V end lost 6 bases, the J end lost 8 bases, and 13 bases lay between the germline ends. The CDR3: CASSLTGAGELFF. The DNA of the CDR3 is TGTGCCAGCAGCCTCACGGGTGCTGGGGAGCTGTTTTTT.

The chain employs TRBV7-9 and TRBJ1-5, with a tentative D call TRBD1 (5 bases). The germline V and J ends were trimmed by 3 bases and 1 base, with 7 bases remaining between them. The CDR3 runs to 14 residues. Germline lookup yields CDR1 SEHNR and CDR2 FQNEAQ (reference sequence). This chain's CDR3 is CASSFQGSNQPQHF. CDR3 bases: TGTGCCAGCAGCTTTCAGGGAAGCAATCAGCCCCAGCATTTT.